This T cell receptor beta chain was obtained from a study of cytomegalovirus exposure and HLA in healthy donors. Study results and limitations: Indistinguishable V segments such as TRBV6-2 and TRBV6-3 were excluded. The classifier reportedly diagnosed cytomegalovirus status with high specificity and sensitivity.

The CDR3 is 19 amino acids. Germline loops: CDR1 LNHNV, CDR2 YYDKDF (reference sequence). Trimming at V came to 2 bases and at J to 5 bases, leaving 9 bases not matched to a gene. With regard to this clone: Its antigen remains unknown.

Amplification used 60 Vbeta primers and 13 Jbeta primers. Here immunoSEQ multiplex PCR was the method, and the copy in TCRdb shows in-frame clones only, minus some. This sample carries some 180,000 clones, 70% to 75% of them seen once, and the ten largest clones take about 3%. Sequencing used PBMCs. The sequence was collected from a male donor in good health and CMV-seronegative. This chain links TRBV15 with TRBJ2-1; the match to TRBD2 covers 16 bases. The chain's CDR3 is CATSRPGLAGGRHDNEQFF. The CDR3 nucleotides read TGTGCCACCAGCAGACCGGGACTAGCGGGGGGGCGGCACGACAATGAGCAGTTCTTC.